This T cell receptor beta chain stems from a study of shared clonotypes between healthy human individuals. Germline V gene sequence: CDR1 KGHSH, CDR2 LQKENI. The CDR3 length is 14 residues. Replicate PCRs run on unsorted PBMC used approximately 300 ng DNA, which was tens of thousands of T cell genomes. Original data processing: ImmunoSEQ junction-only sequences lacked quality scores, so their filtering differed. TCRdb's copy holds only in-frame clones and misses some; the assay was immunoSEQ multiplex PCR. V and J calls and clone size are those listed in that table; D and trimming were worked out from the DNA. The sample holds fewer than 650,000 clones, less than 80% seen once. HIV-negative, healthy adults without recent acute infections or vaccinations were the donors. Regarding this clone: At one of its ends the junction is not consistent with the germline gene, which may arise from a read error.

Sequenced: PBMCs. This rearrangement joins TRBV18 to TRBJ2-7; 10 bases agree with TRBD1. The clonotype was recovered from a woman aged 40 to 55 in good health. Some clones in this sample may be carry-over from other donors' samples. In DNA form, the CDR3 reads TGTGCCAGCTCACCTATGACAGGGGGCGACGAGCAGCACTTC. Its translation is CASSPMTGGDEQHF. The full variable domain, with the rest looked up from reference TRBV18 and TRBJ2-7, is NAGVMQNPRHLVRRRGQEARLRCSPMKGHSHVYWYRQLPEEGLKFMVYLQKENIIDESGMPKERFSAEFPKEGPSILRIQQVVRGDSAAYFCASSPMTGGDEQHFGPGTRLTVT.